A selection of T cell receptor beta chains follows, all from one sample in a study of T-cell reconstitution after alpha-beta-depleted transplantation in children. TCRdb reprocessed the PCR reads via MiXCR and lists one record per CDR3 protein. Counted here are about 540,000 distinct CDR3 sequences, around 20% occurring once; the ten biggest clones make up more than 2.5%. Sequencing used PBMCs from the stem cell graft donor, obtained from the stem cell graft. These receptors came from a human donor who donated a stem cell graft to a child with acute lymphoblastic leukemia. Both conserved end residues are part of each CDR3. Each record gives: clone size, D gene, J gene, V gene, CDR3 protein, CDR3 DNA. D genes are given only for firm matches. The size entry is marked missing in some rows and otherwise reads once, few, many or a size class.

.,.,TRBJ2-3,TRBV7-3,CASSLDLTDTQYF,TGTGCCAGCAGCTTGGACCTCACAGATACGCAGTATTTT
few,.,TRBJ2-1,TRBV15,CATSRGIYNEQFF,TGTGCCACCAGCAGGGGTATATACAATGAGCAGTTCTTC
.,.,TRBJ2-7,TRBV4-1,CASSQDGSGGLWEQYF,TGCGCCAGCAGCCAAGATGGCTCTGGGGGCTTGTGGGAGCAGTACTTC
few,TRBD2,TRBJ2-5,TRBV5-5,CASSLRGTSGRSPETQYF,TGTGCCAGCAGCTTGAGGGGTACTAGCGGGAGGTCCCCAGAGACCCAGTACTTC
.,.,TRBJ1-5,TRBV5-1,CASSLAPWFNQPQHF,TGCGCCAGCAGCTTGGCGCCCTGGTTCAATCAGCCCCAGCATTTT
.,.,TRBJ2-1,TRBV12-3/TRBV12-4,CASSGAGTHFHEQFF,TGTGCCAGCAGCGGTGCGGGGACCCATTTTCATGAGCAGTTCTTC
few,.,TRBJ2-7,TRBV29-1,CSAGTSSSYEQYF,TGCAGCGCCGGGACGTCGAGCTCCTACGAGCAGTACTTC
few,.,TRBJ1-5,TRBV11-2,CASSLDIIPNQPQHF,TGTGCCAGCAGCTTAGATATCATCCCGAATCAGCCCCAGCATTTT
few,TRBD2,TRBJ2-3,TRBV27,CASSSRSSGRPNTQYF,TGTGCCAGCAGTTCCCGGTCCAGCGGGAGGCCAAATACGCAGTATTTT
.,.,TRBJ1-2,TRBV20-1,CSARRGYTF,TGCAGTGCCAGGAGAGGCTACACCTTC
.,TRBD2,TRBJ2-3,TRBV5-8,CASSLVLAGASTQYF,TGTGCCAGCAGCTTGGTTCTAGCGGGAGCTTCGACGCAGTATTTT
few,TRBD1,TRBJ1-2,TRBV29-1,CSAVRDRGQSGYGYTF,TGCAGCGCCGTCCGGGACAGGGGGCAATCTGGCTATGGCTACACCTTC
.,.,TRBJ2-1,TRBV29-1,CSAKSDREYNEQFF,TGCAGCGCTAAATCCGACAGAGAGTACAATGAGCAGTTCTTC
.,TRBD1,TRBJ1-1,TRBV5-1,CASSVYDRVTEAFF,TGCGCCAGCAGCGTGTACGACAGGGTCACTGAAGCTTTCTTT
few,.,TRBJ1-2,TRBV7-3,CASSFGGAAYTF,TGTGCCAGCAGCTTTGGGGGCGCAGCCTACACCTTC
few,.,TRBJ2-7,TRBV5-1,CASSQFPGVAYEQYF,TGCGCCAGCAGCCAATTCCCGGGGGTGGCCTACGAGCAGTACTTC
.,.,TRBJ2-1,TRBV12-3/TRBV12-4,CASSLELYQFF,TGTGCCAGCAGTTTAGAGCTCTACCAGTTCTTC